Shown below are 19 T cell receptor beta chains from a single sample sequenced in a study of long-term antiretroviral therapy in people with HIV. The immunoSEQ assay was v3.0, run at survey level. Assay: immunoSEQ multiplex PCR; the TCRdb copy retains only in-frame clones and omits some. Here the sample spans 20,000 to 25,000 clones, approximately 86% being singletons. This material consisted of unsorted PBMCs, taken 1.3 years after starting antiretroviral therapy. The receptors shown here come from a man in his sixties with HIV.

The rearrangement links TRBV18 to TRBJ2-3; no clear D gene. This CDR3 region has 16 residues. Germline V gene lookup returns CDR1 KGHSH and CDR2 LQKENI. V lost 1 base, J lost 6 bases, and 17 bases lay in between. The CDR3 here is CASSPLQLGSGDTQYF. DNA of the CDR3: TGTGCCAGCTCACCACTCCAACTGGGAAGTGGCGATACGCAGTATTTT.

This chain joins TRBV5-1 and TRBJ2-1; D not certain. The germline V and J ends were trimmed by 0 bases and 3 bases, with 10 bases remaining between them. CDR1 SGHRS and CDR2 YFSETQ come from the germline V gene. The CDR3 loop spans 15 amino acids. The CDR3, as DNA: TGCGCCAGCAGCTTGGCCTCGCGGATCTACAATGAGCAGTTCTTC. This encodes CASSLASRIYNEQFF.

CDR3 in amino acids: CASRVPGEQYF. The CDR3 coding sequence is TGCGCCAGCAGGGTTCCGGGGGAGCAGTACTTC. The V and J genes are TRBV10-1 and TRBJ2-7; the D gene is possibly TRBD2 (5 bases). Germline V gene sequence: CDR1 WNHNN, CDR2 SYGVQD (reference sequence). The ends were cut back, 6 bases at V and 7 bases at J, with 10 bases in the middle. There are 11 residues in the CDR3.

The genes are TRBV5-1 and TRBJ2-1; TRBD2 agrees at 7 bases. The V gene end was trimmed by 7 bases and the J gene end by 0 bases; junction bases not matched to a gene: 7. Looked up from germline, CDR1 is SGHRS and CDR2 is YFSETQ. CDR3 length equals 15 residues. In DNA, the CDR3 is TGCGCCAGCCGACTAGCCGCAGGCTCCTACAATGAGCAGTTCTTC. Its translation is CASRLAAGSYNEQFF.

This chain links TRBV30 with TRBJ2-1, with TRBD2 identical over 12 bases. The germline CDR1 and CDR2 sequences are GTSNPN and SVGIG (reference sequence). The CDR3 consists of 17 residues. J was trimmed by 7 bases and V by 2 bases; bases with no gene match: 12. This chain's CDR3 is CAWSLSVTSGSWNEQFF. The CDR3 DNA follows: TGTGCCTGGAGTCTTTCGGTGACTAGCGGGAGTTGGAATGAGCAGTTCTTC.

This clone has more than one count but fewer than ten. The V gene is TRBV28, the J gene TRBJ1-2; TRBD1 agrees at 8 bases. CDR1 and CDR2 from the germline V gene are MDHEN and SYDVKM. V was pared by 3 bases and J by 4 bases, with 4 bases of the junction left unmatched. The CDR3 extends over 14 amino acids. The CDR3, as DNA: TGTGCCAGCAGTTTTGGACAGGGAGGCTATGGCTACACCTTC. This codes for CASSFGQGGYGYTF.

The rearrangement joins TRBV10-3 to TRBJ2-3; 11 positions agree with TRBD2. The CDR3 loop spans 16 amino acids. Germline V gives CDR1 ENHRY, CDR2 SYGVKD. V shed 3 bases, J shed 5 bases, and the junction held 7 bases outside the gene matches. The CDR3 coding sequence is TGTGCCATCAGTGAACGTAGCGGGGGGGAGGGAGATACGCAGTATTTT. This codes for CAISERSGGEGDTQYF.

The CDR3 coding sequence is TGTGCCAGCAGTTACAGCCGTACTAGCTTGGAGCAGTACTTC. Amino acids: CASSYSRTSLEQYF. The chain is built from TRBV6-6 and TRBJ2-7; possible D gene TRBD2, 6 bases. CDR3 length: 14 amino acids. Germline V gene sequence: CDR1 MNHNY, CDR2 SVGAGI (reference sequence). The V end was cut by 2 bases, the J end by 7 bases, with 15 bases between.

The genes are TRBV6-1 and TRBJ2-7; D may match TRBD1 or TRBD2 (7 bases each). The germline gives CDR1 MNHNS, CDR2 SASEGT. Deletions cut 5 bases from V and 4 bases from J, with 15 bases between. This CDR3 contains 14 residues. Here the CDR3 reads CASSRFRGGYEQYF. The CDR3 DNA reads as TGTGCCAGCAGTAGGTTCAGGGGGGGTTACGAGCAGTACTTC.

Concerning this clone itself: This sample includes further DNA sequences coding for the same CDR3. The rearrangement links TRBV5-4 to TRBJ1-1, with 8 bases lining up with TRBD1. V shed 2 bases and J 2 bases; nucleotides not matched to a gene: 2. This CDR3 is 14 amino acids long. Germline values: CDR1 SGHNT, CDR2 YYREEE (reference sequence). CDR3: CASSFGQGNTEAFF. The CDR3 coding sequence is TGTGCCAGCAGCTTTGGACAGGGAAACACTGAAGCTTTCTTT.

The J gene is TRBJ2-5, the V gene TRBV7-9, with 9 bases fitting TRBD2. Germline V gene data show CDR1 as SEHNR and CDR2 as FQNEAQ (reference sequence). The CDR3 is 14 residues long. The chain's CDR3 is CAKSAGGGQETQYF. The CDR3 DNA sequence: TGTGCGAAGTCGGCGGGGGGGGGACAAGAGACCCAGTACTTC.

The V and J genes are TRBV10-3 and TRBJ2-6, with unresolved D. The V end lost 6 bases, the J end lost 1 base, and 22 bases lay between the germline ends. This CDR3 contains 19 residues. CDR1 is ENHRY and CDR2 is SYGVKD in the germline V gene. The CDR3 is CAIRPGASTTPSGANVLTF. For the CDR3, the DNA is TGTGCCATCAGGCCAGGTGCTTCCACAACCCCATCTGGGGCCAACGTCCTGACTTTC.

J is TRBJ2-5 and V is TRBV6-1, with 8 bases identical to TRBD1. The CDR3 length is 14 residues. V was pared by 4 bases and J by 6 bases, with 7 bases of the junction left unmatched. Germline CDR1 MNHNS, CDR2 SASEGT. The CDR3 DNA is TGTGCCAGCAGTGCAAAGACAGGGGCGCAGACCCAGTACTTC. It is translated as CASSAKTGAQTQYF.

This clone appeared a few times. The chain is built from TRBV9 and TRBJ2-7, with TRBD2 as a possible D gene (6 bases). Trimming left V 4 bases short and J 6 bases short, with 20 bases between. Germline V gene data show CDR1 as SGDLS and CDR2 as YYNGEE. This CDR3 spans 15 amino acids. The DNA for the CDR3 is TGTGCCAGCAGCCTGGCCGGGACTGCTCAGGGCGAGCAGTACTTC. Its protein product is CASSLAGTAQGEQYF.

The rearrangement uses TRBV5-1 and TRBJ2-5; 8 bases align to TRBD2. This CDR3 is built from 15 residues. Germline V gene data show CDR1 as SGHRS and CDR2 as YFSETQ. V gave up 0 bases and J gave up 4 bases; unmatched junction bases: 5. The CDR3, as DNA: TGCGCCAGCAGCTTGGCGGGGGGGGGTCCAGAGACCCAGTACTTC. The encoded protein is CASSLAGGGPETQYF. Drawing the rest from reference TRBV5-1 and TRBJ2-5, the complete variable domain is KAGVTQTPRYLIKTRGQQVTLSCSPISGHRSVSWYQQTPGQGLQFLFEYFSETQRNKGNFPGRFSGRQFSNSRSEMNVSTLELGDSALYLCASSLAGGGPETQYFGPGTRLLVL.

This rearrangement joins TRBV5-4 to TRBJ2-5, with D perhaps being TRBD1 or TRBD2 (5 bases each). Per the germline V gene, CDR1 is SGHNT and CDR2 is YYREEE (reference sequence). CDR3 length: 16 amino acids. V was shortened by 0 bases and J by 1 base, with 13 bases between the two germline ends. The chain's CDR3 is CASSLGGSERQETQYF. The CDR3 DNA is TGTGCCAGCAGCTTGGGGGGGTCGGAACGCCAAGAGACCCAGTACTTC.

The chain has TRBV5-1 and TRBJ2-2, with D possibly matching TRBD1 (6 bases). Germline V CDR1 and CDR2: SGHRS, YFSETQ. CDR3 length: 15 amino acids. V was shortened by 7 bases and J by 3 bases, with 16 bases between the two germline ends. CDR3 protein: CASSRGSWDTGELFF. The DNA of the CDR3 is TGCGCCAGCTCTAGGGGGAGTTGGGACACCGGGGAGCTGTTTTTT.

This chain links TRBV6-4 with TRBJ2-1; 7 bases match TRBD1. Per the germline V gene, CDR1 is MRHNA and CDR2 is SNTAGT. The CDR3 runs to 14 residues. Trimming cost V 4 bases and J 6 bases; bases outside gene matches: 6. The CDR3 DNA follows: TGTGCCAGCAGTGTGGGGACAGAAATCAATGAGCAGTTCTTC. Encoded protein: CASSVGTEINEQFF.

The chain recombines TRBV11-2 with TRBJ2-7; D is ambiguous. V was trimmed by 5 bases and J by 3 bases, leaving 8 bases between them. Germline values: CDR1 SGHAT, CDR2 FQNNGV. The CDR3 length is 12 residues. The CDR3: CASSMVIYEQYF. The CDR3, as DNA: TGTGCCAGCAGCATGGTGATCTACGAGCAGTACTTC.